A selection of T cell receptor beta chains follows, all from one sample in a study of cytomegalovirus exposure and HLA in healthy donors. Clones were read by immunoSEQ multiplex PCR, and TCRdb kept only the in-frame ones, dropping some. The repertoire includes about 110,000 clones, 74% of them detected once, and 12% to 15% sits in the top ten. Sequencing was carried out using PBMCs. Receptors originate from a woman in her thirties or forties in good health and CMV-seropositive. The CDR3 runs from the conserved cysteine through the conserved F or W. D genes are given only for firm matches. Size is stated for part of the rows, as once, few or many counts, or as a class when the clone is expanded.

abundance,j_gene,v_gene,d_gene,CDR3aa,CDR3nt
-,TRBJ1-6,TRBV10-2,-,CASKGSNSGLYNSPLHF,TGCGCCAGCAAGGGGTCGAATAGTGGCTTATATAATTCACCCCTCCACTTT
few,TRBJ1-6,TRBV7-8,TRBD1,CASSQGGYNSPLHF,TGTGCCAGCAGCCAGGGGGGCTATAATTCACCCCTCCACTTT
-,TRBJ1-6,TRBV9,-,CASSVGGKHNSPLHF,TGTGCCAGCAGCGTAGGGGGCAAACATAATTCACCCCTCCACTTT
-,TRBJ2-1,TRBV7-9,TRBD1,CASSHGQGLNEQFF,TGTGCCAGCAGCCACGGACAGGGGCTAAATGAGCAGTTCTTC
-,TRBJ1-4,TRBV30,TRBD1,CAWSRMGQGEYPNEKLFF,TGTGCCTGGAGCCGTATGGGGCAGGGGGAGTACCCTAATGAAAAACTGTTTTTT
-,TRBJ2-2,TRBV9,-,CASSVGWGAGELFF,TGTGCCAGCAGCGTGGGCTGGGGCGCCGGGGAGCTGTTTTTT
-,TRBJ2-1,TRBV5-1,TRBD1,CASSLQTGAGQFF,TGCGCCAGCAGCTTGCAAACAGGGGCAGGGCAGTTCTTC
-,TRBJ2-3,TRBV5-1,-,CASSPGEFTDTQYF,TGCGCCAGCAGCCCCGGGGAATTCACAGATACGCAGTATTTT
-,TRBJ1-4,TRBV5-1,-,CASSSTATNEKLFF,TGCGCCAGCAGCTCGACAGCAACTAATGAAAAACTGTTTTTT
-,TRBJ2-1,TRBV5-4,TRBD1,CASSLVGRTGGLNEQFF,TGTGCCAGCAGCTTGGTGGGTCGGACAGGGGGTCTCAATGAGCAGTTCTTC
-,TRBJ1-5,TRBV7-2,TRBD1,CASSFDRERQPQHF,TGTGCCAGCAGCTTCGACAGGGAACGCCAGCCCCAGCATTTT
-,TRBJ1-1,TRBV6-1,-,CASSDMTGANTEAFF,TGTGCCAGCAGTGATATGACAGGCGCAAACACTGAAGCTTTCTTT
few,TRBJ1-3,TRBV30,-,CAWSFIRNTIYF,TGTGCCTGGAGTTTCATTCGGAACACCATATATTTT
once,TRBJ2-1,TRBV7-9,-,CASSLRQANYNEQFF,TGTGCCAGCAGCTTAAGACAGGCGAACTACAATGAGCAGTTCTTC
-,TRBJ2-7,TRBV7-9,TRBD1,CASSKADRRDEQYF,TGTGCCAGCAGCAAGGCGGACAGGCGAGATGAGCAGTACTTC
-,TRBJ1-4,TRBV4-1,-,CASSQGRPLRFNEKLFF,TGCGCCAGCAGCCAAGGTCGCCCCCTACGATTTAATGAAAAACTGTTTTTT
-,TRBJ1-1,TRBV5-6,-,CASSLGSDRPNTEAFF,TGTGCCAGCAGCTTGGGGAGCGACAGGCCGAACACTGAAGCTTTCTTT
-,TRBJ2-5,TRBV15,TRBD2,CATSRDPGGEETQYF,TGTGCCACCAGCAGAGATCCGGGGGGGGAAGAGACCCAGTACTTC
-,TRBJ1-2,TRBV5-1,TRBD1,CASSLEGTGWSGYTF,TGCGCCAGCAGCTTGGAGGGGACAGGATGGAGTGGCTACACCTTC
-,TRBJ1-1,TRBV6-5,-,CASSLTSSNTEAFF,TGTGCCAGCAGTTTAACTTCCTCGAACACTGAAGCTTTCTTT
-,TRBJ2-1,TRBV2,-,CASRVQVRVSDEQFF,TGTGCCAGCAGGGTTCAGGTGCGTGTTTCCGATGAGCAGTTCTTC
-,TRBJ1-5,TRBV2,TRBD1,CASSFLQGNQPQHF,TGTGCCAGCAGTTTTCTACAGGGGAATCAGCCCCAGCATTTT